This T cell receptor (beta chain) was identified in a study of PD-1 blockade in classical Hodgkin lymphoma. Study-level points and caveats: The study reported lower baseline TCR diversity in newly diagnosed patients than in healthy donors. The baseline diversity of complete responders showed similarity to that of newly diagnosed patients.

Sequenced by immunoSEQ multiplex PCR; TCRdb stores in-frame clones only, minus some. The table lists some 35,000 clones, approximately 92% of them singletons. Remarks on this clone: The antigen remains unidentified.

Germline V lookup: CDR1 MNHEY, CDR2 SVGAGI. The CDR3 extends over 14 amino acids. V gave up 5 bases and J gave up 2 bases, with 10 bases separating them. Brentuximab vedotin exposure varied among the patients, all of whom had relapsed after autologous stem cell transplantation. Magnetic negative selection served to purify CD4+ T cells out of PBMCs that had been thawed. This rearrangement joins TRBV6-5 to TRBJ1-5; no definite D call. The sequence was collected from a human donor with classical Hodgkin lymphoma. The sample in question was CD4+ T cells from blood, obtained at baseline. CDR3 amino acids: CASSGGWGNQPQHF. CDR3 in DNA: TGTGCCAGCAGTGGTGGGTGGGGCAATCAGCCCCAGCATTTT.